A selection of T cell receptor beta chains follows, all from one sample in a study of blood T cells in healthy people across ages. TCRdb reprocessed the 5' RACE reads via MiXCR and lists one record per CDR3 protein. Here the sample spans fewer than 1 million distinct CDR3 sequences, approximately 48% being singletons. The source material was blood. The source is a man between 60 and 75 years old in good health. Each CDR3 is given with its conserved first and last residue. A D gene is named only where the DNA matches it firmly. The size field is filled for only some rows; it gives once, few, many or a size class.

clone_size,j_call,d_call,v_call,cdr3_aa,cdr3_nt
-,TRBJ2-7,TRBD1,TRBV2,CASTGQGYEQYF,TGTGCCAGCACGGGACAGGGCTACGAGCAGTACTTC
-,TRBJ2-6,-,TRBV19,CASSMGPLSGANVLTF,TGTGCCAGTAGTATGGGACCTCTCTCTGGGGCCAACGTCCTGACTTTC
few,TRBJ2-7,TRBD1,TRBV11-2,CASRQTGETYEQYF,TGTGCCAGCAGGCAAACAGGGGAAACCTACGAGCAGTACTTC
few,TRBJ1-3,-,TRBV7-6,CASSLGAATATGNTIYF,TGTGCCAGCAGCTTAGGAGCCGCGACGGCCACTGGAAACACCATATATTTT
-,TRBJ2-2,-,TRBV12-3/TRBV12-4,CASNSVLNTGELFF,TGTGCCAGCAACTCGGTTCTGAACACCGGGGAGCTGTTTTTT
once,TRBJ2-7,-,TRBV6-2/TRBV6-3,CASSALDSNTYEQYF,TGTGCCAGCAGTGCCCTAGACAGCAATACCTACGAGCAGTACTTC
-,TRBJ2-1,-,TRBV7-2,CASSYLASRRGEQFF,TGTGCCAGCAGCTACCTAGCGAGCCGTAGGGGTGAGCAGTTCTTC
-,TRBJ2-3,TRBD2,TRBV20-1,CSAQKAGGRSTDTQYF,TGCAGTGCCCAGAAAGCGGGGGGCCGAAGCACAGATACGCAGTATTTT
once,TRBJ2-7,-,TRBV20-1,CSEKRGGRAHCRTYKQYF,TGCAGTGAAAAGAGGGGGGGAAGGGCCCATTGTAGGACCTACAAGCAGTACTTC
few,TRBJ1-2,-,TRBV11-2,CASSLGQRSGYTF,TGTGCCAGCAGCTTAGGACAGAGGAGTGGCTACACCTTC
few,TRBJ1-4,-,TRBV20-1,CSATGQSNEKLFF,TGCAGTGCTACGGGGCAGAGTAATGAAAAACTGTTTTTT
-,TRBJ2-7,-,TRBV9,CASSGGSTPHYEQYF,TGTGCCAGCAGCGGAGGTTCAACTCCTCACTACGAGCAGTACTTC
-,TRBJ1-2,-,TRBV6-2/TRBV6-3,CASSQALSYGYTF,TGTGCCAGCAGCCAAGCCCTTTCCTATGGCTACACCTTC
few,TRBJ1-5,-,TRBV12-3/TRBV12-4,CASTQGGPRQPQHF,TGTGCCAGCACCCAAGGGGGGCCTCGTCAGCCCCAGCATTTT
-,TRBJ1-2,-,TRBV3-1,CASSQEGYGRGYTF,TGTGCCAGCAGCCAAGAAGGATACGGGCGTGGCTACACCTTC
-,TRBJ2-5,-,TRBV20-1,CSAEHGNEQYF,TGCAGTGCTGAACACGGCAATGAGCAGTACTTC
-,TRBJ1-5,-,TRBV7-2,CASSPGAGVGNQPQHF,TGTGCCAGCAGCCCTGGGGCAGGGGTCGGGAATCAGCCCCAGCATTTT
many,TRBJ2-3,TRBD1,TRBV5-1,CASSSSGGSTDTQYF,TGCGCCAGCAGCTCCTCAGGGGGTAGCACAGATACGCAGTATTTT
-,TRBJ2-1,TRBD1,TRBV7-3,CASSEGTGHEQFF,TGTGCCAGCAGCGAGGGGACAGGGCATGAGCAGTTCTTC
few,TRBJ1-1,-,TRBV7-2,CASSGGLNTEAFF,TGTGCCAGCAGCGGGGGACTGAACACTGAAGCTTTCTTT
-,TRBJ2-7,TRBD1,TRBV6-2/TRBV6-3,CASSRQGAYYEQYF,TGTGCCAGCAGCAGACAGGGGGCCTATTACGAGCAGTACTTC
-,TRBJ2-5,TRBD1,TRBV20-1,CSALPGGSGETQYF,TGCAGTGCCTTACCAGGGGGCAGTGGGGAGACCCAGTACTTC